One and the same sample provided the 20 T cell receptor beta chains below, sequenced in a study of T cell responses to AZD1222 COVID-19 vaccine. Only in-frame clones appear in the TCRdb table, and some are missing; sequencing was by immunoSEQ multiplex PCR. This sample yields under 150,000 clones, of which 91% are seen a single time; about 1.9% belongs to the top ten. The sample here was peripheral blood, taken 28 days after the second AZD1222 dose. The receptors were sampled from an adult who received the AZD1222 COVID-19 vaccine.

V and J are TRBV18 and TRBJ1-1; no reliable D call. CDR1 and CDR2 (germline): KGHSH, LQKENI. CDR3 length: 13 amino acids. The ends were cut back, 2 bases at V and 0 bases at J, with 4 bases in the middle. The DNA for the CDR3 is TGTGCCAGCTCACCAATTATGAACACTGAAGCTTTCTTT. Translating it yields CASSPIMNTEAFF. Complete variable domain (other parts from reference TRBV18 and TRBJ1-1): NAGVMQNPRHLVRRRGQEARLRCSPMKGHSHVYWYRQLPEEGLKFMVYLQKENIIDESGMPKERFSAEFPKEGPSILRIQQVVRGDSAAYFCASSPIMNTEAFFGQGTRLTVV.

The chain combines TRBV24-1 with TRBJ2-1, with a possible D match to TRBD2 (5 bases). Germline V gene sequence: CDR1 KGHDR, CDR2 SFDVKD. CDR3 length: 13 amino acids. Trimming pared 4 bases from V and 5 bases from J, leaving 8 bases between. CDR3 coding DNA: TGTGCCACCAGTGACCAACTAGACAATGAGCAGTTCTTC. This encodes CATSDQLDNEQFF.

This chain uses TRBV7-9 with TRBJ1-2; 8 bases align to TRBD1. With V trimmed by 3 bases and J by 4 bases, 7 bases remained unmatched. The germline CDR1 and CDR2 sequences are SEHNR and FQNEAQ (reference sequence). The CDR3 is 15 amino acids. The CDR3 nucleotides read TGTGCCAGCAGCTTCGCAGGGGGCGGTGTCTATGGCTACACCTTC. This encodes CASSFAGGGVYGYTF.

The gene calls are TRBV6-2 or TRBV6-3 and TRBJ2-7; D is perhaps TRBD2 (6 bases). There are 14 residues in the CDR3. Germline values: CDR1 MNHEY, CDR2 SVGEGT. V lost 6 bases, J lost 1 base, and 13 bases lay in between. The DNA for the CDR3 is TGTGCCAGCAGCCCGGGACTGTATTCCTACGAGCAGTACTTC. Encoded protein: CASSPGLYSYEQYF.

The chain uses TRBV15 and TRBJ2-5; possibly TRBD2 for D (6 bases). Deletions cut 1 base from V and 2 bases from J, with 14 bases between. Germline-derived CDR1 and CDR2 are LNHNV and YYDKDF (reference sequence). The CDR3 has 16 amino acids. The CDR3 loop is CATSRGAGQGQETQYF. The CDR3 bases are TGTGCCACCAGCAGAGGCGCGGGGCAGGGACAAGAGACCCAGTACTTC.

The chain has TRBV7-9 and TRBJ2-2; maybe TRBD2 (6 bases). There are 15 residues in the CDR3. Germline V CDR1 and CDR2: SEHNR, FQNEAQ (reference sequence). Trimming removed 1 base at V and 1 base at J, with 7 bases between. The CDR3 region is CASSLEGGNTGELFF. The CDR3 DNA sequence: TGTGCCAGCAGCTTAGAGGGAGGGAACACCGGGGAGCTGTTTTTT.

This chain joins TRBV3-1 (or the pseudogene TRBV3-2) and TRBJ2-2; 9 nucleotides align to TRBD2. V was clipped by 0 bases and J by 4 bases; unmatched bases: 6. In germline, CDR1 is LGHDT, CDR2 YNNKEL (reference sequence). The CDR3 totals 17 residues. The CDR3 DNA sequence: TGTGCCAGCAGCCAAGACCCCCTAGCGGGGACCACCGGGGAGCTGTTTTTT. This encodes CASSQDPLAGTTGELFF.

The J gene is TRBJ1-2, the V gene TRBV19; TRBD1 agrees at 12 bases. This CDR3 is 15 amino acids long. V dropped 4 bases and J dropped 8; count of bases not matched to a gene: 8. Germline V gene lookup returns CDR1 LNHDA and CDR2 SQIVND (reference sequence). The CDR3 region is CASSSGTGGLGGYTF. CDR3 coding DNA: TGTGCCAGTAGTAGCGGGACAGGGGGCTTGGGAGGCTACACCTTC.

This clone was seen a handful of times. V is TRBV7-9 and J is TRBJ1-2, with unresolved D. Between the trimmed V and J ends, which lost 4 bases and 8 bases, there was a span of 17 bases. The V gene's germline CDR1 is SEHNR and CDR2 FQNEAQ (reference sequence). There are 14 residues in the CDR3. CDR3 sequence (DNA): TGTGCCAGCAGCTCCCAGGATGCACGGAGCGGCTACACCTTC. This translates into CASSSQDARSGYTF.

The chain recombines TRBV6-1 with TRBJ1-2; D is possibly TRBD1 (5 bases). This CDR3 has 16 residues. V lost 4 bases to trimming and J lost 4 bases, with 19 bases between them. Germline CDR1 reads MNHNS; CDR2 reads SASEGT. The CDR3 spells CASSGRGFDSPYGYTF. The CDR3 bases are TGTGCCAGCAGTGGAAGGGGATTTGACTCCCCCTATGGCTACACCTTC.

CDR3: CASSPGQGTYGYTF. The DNA for the CDR3 is TGTGCCAGCAGCCCAGGACAGGGGACCTATGGCTACACCTTC. The rearrangement joins TRBV11-2 to TRBJ1-2; 9 nucleotides line up with TRBD1. Germline V lookup: CDR1 SGHAT, CDR2 FQNNGV. The CDR3 loop spans 14 amino acids. V dropped 5 bases and J dropped 4; count of bases not matched to a gene: 5.

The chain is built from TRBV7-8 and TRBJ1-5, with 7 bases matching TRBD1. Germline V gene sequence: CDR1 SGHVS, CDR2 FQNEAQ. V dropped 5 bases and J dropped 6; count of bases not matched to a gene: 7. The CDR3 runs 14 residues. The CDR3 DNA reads TGTGCCAGCAGCGCCCTGGACAGGCTTCAGCCCCAGCATTTT. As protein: CASSALDRLQPQHF.

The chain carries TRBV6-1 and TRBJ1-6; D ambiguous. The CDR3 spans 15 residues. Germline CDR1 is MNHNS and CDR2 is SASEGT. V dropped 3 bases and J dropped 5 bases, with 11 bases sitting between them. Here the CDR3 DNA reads TGTGCCAGCAGTGATATTGGGAGGGATAATTCACCCCTCCACTTT. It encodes CASSDIGRDNSPLHF.

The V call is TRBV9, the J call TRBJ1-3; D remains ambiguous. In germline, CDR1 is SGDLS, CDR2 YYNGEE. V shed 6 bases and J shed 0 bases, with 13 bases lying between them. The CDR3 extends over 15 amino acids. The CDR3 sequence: CASTRSGSSGNTIYF. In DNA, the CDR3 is TGTGCCAGCACCCGTAGCGGGAGCTCTGGAAACACCATATATTTT.

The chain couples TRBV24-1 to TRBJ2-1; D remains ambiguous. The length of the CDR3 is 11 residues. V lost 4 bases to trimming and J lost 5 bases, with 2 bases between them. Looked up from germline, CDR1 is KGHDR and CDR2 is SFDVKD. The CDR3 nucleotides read TGTGCCACCAGTGAGAACAATGAGCAGTTCTTC. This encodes CATSENNEQFF.

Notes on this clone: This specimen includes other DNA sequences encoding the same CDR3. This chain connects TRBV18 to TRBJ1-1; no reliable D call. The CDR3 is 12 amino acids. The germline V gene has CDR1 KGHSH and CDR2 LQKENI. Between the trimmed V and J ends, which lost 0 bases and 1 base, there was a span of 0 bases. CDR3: CASSPPNTEAFF. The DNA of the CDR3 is TGTGCCAGCTCACCACCGAACACTGAAGCTTTCTTT.

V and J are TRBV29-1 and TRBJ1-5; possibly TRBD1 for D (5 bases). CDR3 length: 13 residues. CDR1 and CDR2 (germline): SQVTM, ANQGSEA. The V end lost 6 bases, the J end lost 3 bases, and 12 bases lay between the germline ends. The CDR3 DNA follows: TGCAGCGTGGGGGAACCCGACAATCAGCCCCAGCATTTT. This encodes CSVGEPDNQPQHF.

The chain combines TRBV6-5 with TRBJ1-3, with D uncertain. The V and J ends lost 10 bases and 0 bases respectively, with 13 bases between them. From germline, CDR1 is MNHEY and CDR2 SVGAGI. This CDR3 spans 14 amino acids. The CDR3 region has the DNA TGTGCCACACGCCGTGCGAGCTCTGGAAACACCATATATTTT. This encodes CATRRASSGNTIYF.

The CDR3 DNA reads as TGTGCCAGCAGTTTCACCAGGGCTAGAACTAATGAAAAACTGTTTTTT. This sequence encodes CASSFTRARTNEKLFF. V gene TRBV27 combines with J gene TRBJ1-4; D perhaps matches TRBD1 (5 bases). The CDR3 covers 16 residues. Per germline, CDR1 MNHEY and CDR2 SMNVEV (reference sequence). Trimming took 3 bases from V and 1 from J, leaving 12 bases between them.

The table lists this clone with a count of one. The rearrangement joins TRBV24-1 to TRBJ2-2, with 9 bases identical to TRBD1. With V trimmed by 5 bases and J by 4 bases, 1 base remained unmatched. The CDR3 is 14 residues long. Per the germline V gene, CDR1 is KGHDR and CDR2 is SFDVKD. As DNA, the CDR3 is TGTGCCACCAGTGTGACAGGGGGCACCGGGGAGCTGTTTTTT. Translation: CATSVTGGTGELFF.